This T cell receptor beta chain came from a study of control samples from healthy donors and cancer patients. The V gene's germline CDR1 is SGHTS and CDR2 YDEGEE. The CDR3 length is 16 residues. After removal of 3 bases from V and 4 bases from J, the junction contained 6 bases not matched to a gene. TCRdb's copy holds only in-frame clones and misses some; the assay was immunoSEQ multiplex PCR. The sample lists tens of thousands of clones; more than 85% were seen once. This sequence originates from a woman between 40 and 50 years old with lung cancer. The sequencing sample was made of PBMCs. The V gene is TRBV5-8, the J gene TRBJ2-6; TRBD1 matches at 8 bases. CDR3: CASSYWTGRGANVLTF. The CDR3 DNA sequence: TGTGCCAGCAGCTACTGGACAGGGCGAGGGGCCAACGTCCTGACTTTC. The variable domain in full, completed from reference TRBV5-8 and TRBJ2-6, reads EAGVTQSPTHLIKTRGQQATLRCSPISGHTSVYWYQQALGLGLQFLLWYDEGEERNRGNFPPRFSGRQFPNYSSELNVNALELEDSALYLCASSYWTGRGANVLTFGAGSRLTVL.